This T cell receptor (beta chain) was observed in a study of shared clonotypes between healthy human individuals. Once extracted for a subset, genomic DNA was divided evenly among several immunoSEQ plates. Produced via immunoSEQ multiplex PCR; TCRdb's table is partial and in-frame only. Among 650,000 to 800,000 clones, roughly nine tenths were seen once, and the ten largest hold about a quarter. This CDR3 region has 16 residues. Per the germline V gene, CDR1 is SGHRS and CDR2 is YFSETQ. The junction had 5 bases not matched to a gene; V was cut back by 0 bases and J by 2 bases. Study results and caveats: Naive CD4 clonotype sharing across a handful of donors was about 5%.

Details on this clone: Its cognate antigen is unknown.

The naive CD8 fraction comprised CD45RO-negative cells positively selected for CCR7 and excluded terminally differentiated effector memory CD45RA+ cells. The donors, healthy adults who were HIV-negative, had experienced no recent acute infections or vaccinations. This sequence was found in a man aged 25-40 years in good health. The sequenced sample consisted of naive CD8+ T cells sorted from blood. The rearrangement joins TRBV5-1 to TRBJ2-1; 7 bases line up with TRBD2. CDR3 nucleotides: TGCGCCAGCAGCTTGGACGCGGGAGTGGCCTACAATGAGCAGTTCTTC. It codes for CASSLDAGVAYNEQFF. Based on the CDR3 plus reference TRBV5-1 and TRBJ2-1, the full variable domain is KAGVTQTPRYLIKTRGQQVTLSCSPISGHRSVSWYQQTPGQGLQFLFEYFSETQRNKGNFPGRFSGRQFSNSRSEMNVSTLELGDSALYLCASSLDAGVAYNEQFFGPGTRLTVL.